Presented here are 31 T cell receptor beta chains from one specimen sequenced in a study of persistence of HIV-infected CD4 T cells. These receptors have no identified antigens. Lysates of CMV-infected fibroblasts at approximately 10 ug/mL stimulated these cells. Sorting of responding CD4+ T cells relied on upregulated CD40 ligand together with CD69. The immunoSEQ assay was version 4, run in survey mode. Assay used: immunoSEQ multiplex PCR; TCRdb lists only in-frame clones, some missing. Of about 20,000 clones listed, approximately 80% were seen once; the top ten hold almost 7%. The starting material was CD4+ T cells sorted from PBMCs after roughly 18-hour stimulation, obtained from a patient who received antiretroviral therapy. Receptor source: an adult man with HIV who was CMV-seropositive.

This clone is deemed medium-sized. The rearrangement uses TRBV3-1 (or the pseudogene TRBV3-2) and TRBJ2-7; D is unclear. Trimming removed 4 bases from V and 4 bases from J, with 8 bases in between. Germline V gene lookup returns CDR1 LGHDT and CDR2 YNNKEL (reference sequence). CDR3 length: 12 residues. The CDR3 nucleotides are TGTGCCAGCAGCCGGCGGATATACGAGCAGTACTTC. Its translation: CASSRRIYEQYF.

The V gene is TRBV5-1, the J gene TRBJ2-1, with a tentative D call TRBD2 (7 bases). V shed 3 bases and J shed 0 bases, with 16 bases lying between them. The V gene's germline CDR1 is SGHRS and CDR2 YFSETQ. This CDR3 is 17 amino acids long. CDR3 region: CASSSGAGASSYNEQFF. The CDR3 coding sequence is TGCGCCAGCAGCTCGGGGGCGGGGGCCAGCTCCTACAATGAGCAGTTCTTC.

This clone showed up just once. The chain carries TRBV3-1 (or the pseudogene TRBV3-2) and TRBJ2-1; a weak D match, TRBD1 (5 bases). Trimming took 4 bases from V and 4 from J, leaving 11 bases between them. In germline, CDR1 is LGHDT, CDR2 YNNKEL (reference sequence). CDR3 length equals 14 residues. Here the CDR3 DNA reads TGTGCCAGCAGCCGGTCCAGGGCATACAATGAGCAGTTCTTC. As protein: CASSRSRAYNEQFF.

The chain combines TRBV28 with TRBJ1-5; D is unclear. Germline CDR1 reads MDHEN; CDR2 reads SYDVKM. Trimming took 8 bases from V and 4 from J, leaving 18 bases between them. CDR3 length equals 15 residues. CDR3 region: CASHYSGGVNQPQHF. CDR3 coding DNA: TGTGCCAGCCACTACTCCGGCGGGGTTAATCAGCCCCAGCATTTT.

The chain employs TRBV6-6 and TRBJ2-2, with 12 nucleotides matching TRBD2. CDR3 length: 16 amino acids. Unmatched junction bases numbered 7, after V lost 9 bases and J lost 2 bases. Germline V CDR1 and CDR2: MNHNY, SVGAGI (reference sequence). The CDR3: CASFPSGGGNTGELFF. In nucleotides, the CDR3 is TGTGCCAGTTTTCCTAGCGGGGGGGGCAACACCGGGGAGCTGTTTTTT.

The V call is TRBV10-3, the J call TRBJ1-6; possible D gene TRBD1, 6 bases. The CDR3 extends over 13 amino acids. Germline CDR1 ENHRY, CDR2 SYGVKD. Trimming shortened V by 7 bases and J by 7 bases, and 11 bases separated the two germline ends. This chain's CDR3 is CAIMDSKNSPLHF. Written as DNA, the CDR3 is TGTGCCATCATGGACAGCAAAAATTCACCCCTCCACTTT.

The rearrangement links TRBV5-4 to TRBJ1-2; D is ambiguous. Trimming took off 4 bases at V and 8 bases at J, with 15 bases between the two ends. The length of the CDR3 is 13 residues. Per the germline V gene, CDR1 is SGHNT and CDR2 is YYREEE (reference sequence). CDR3 nucleotide sequence: TGTGCCAGCAGCCCGAGTGGGGAAGAGGGCTACACCTTC. It yields the protein CASSPSGEEGYTF.

This clone was detected once. The chain couples TRBV18 to TRBJ1-2; D remains ambiguous. The CDR3 contains 15 residues. Germline V gene lookup returns CDR1 KGHSH and CDR2 LQKENI. The V and J ends lost 3 bases and 0 bases respectively, with 11 bases between them. The CDR3 region is CASSPRALANYGYTF. In DNA form, the CDR3 reads TGTGCCAGCTCACCCCGGGCCTTAGCTAACTATGGCTACACCTTC.

V gene TRBV3-1 (or the pseudogene TRBV3-2) combines with J gene TRBJ1-2, with 8 bases that match TRBD1. Unmatched junction bases numbered 6, after V lost 1 base and J lost 5 bases. There are 15 residues in the CDR3. Germline CDR1 is LGHDT and CDR2 is YNNKEL (reference sequence). The CDR3 protein is CASSQGTGGKYGYTF. The CDR3 DNA sequence: TGTGCCAGCAGCCAAGGAACAGGGGGGAAATATGGCTACACCTTC.

The chain joins TRBV5-4 to TRBJ2-7; 9 bases align to TRBD2. J lost 2 bases, V lost 0 bases, and 9 bases had no gene match. The CDR3 spans 17 residues. Germline loops: CDR1 SGHNT, CDR2 YYREEE (reference sequence). The CDR3 region is CASSLAVGASGAYEQYF. DNA for the CDR3: TGTGCCAGCAGCTTGGCCGTCGGGGCTAGCGGGGCCTACGAGCAGTACTTC.

The V gene is TRBV5-1, the J gene TRBJ2-7; TRBD1 agrees at 10 bases. V lost 3 bases to trimming and J lost 3 bases; unmatched junction nucleotides: 9. The CDR3 contains 16 residues. Germline V gene data show CDR1 as SGHRS and CDR2 as YFSETQ. The CDR3 here is CASSSSTGGGIYEQYF. The CDR3 region has the DNA TGCGCCAGCAGCTCTTCGACAGGGGGCGGAATCTACGAGCAGTACTTC.

The gene calls are TRBV4-1 and TRBJ1-2; TRBD1 agrees at 9 bases. Germline V gene data show CDR1 as MGHRA and CDR2 as YSYEKL. This CDR3 is 14 amino acids long. J gave up 6 bases and V 4 bases, and 6 bases lay outside the gene matches. The DNA of the CDR3 is TGCGCCAGCAGCCCCACTACAGGGGGCGATGGCTACACCTTC. Encoded protein: CASSPTTGGDGYTF.

This chain uses TRBV6-5 with TRBJ1-1; the D gene is possibly TRBD1 (6 bases). Germline loops: CDR1 MNHEY, CDR2 SVGAGI. V gave up 0 bases and J gave up 0 bases, with 8 bases separating them. CDR3 length equals 15 residues. CDR3 nucleotides: TGTGCCAGCAGTTACTCGGGGGCGATGAACACTGAAGCTTTCTTT. It translates to CASSYSGAMNTEAFF.

This clone has a single count. V usage is TRBV2 and J usage is TRBJ2-7; a possible D gene is TRBD1 (5 bases). The germline V gene encodes CDR1 SNHLY and CDR2 FYNNEI. CDR3 length equals 13 residues. Trimming shortened V by 6 bases and J by 2 bases, and 11 bases separated the two germline ends. CDR3 sequence reads: CASRVQVTYEQYF. The CDR3 DNA reads TGTGCCAGCAGGGTACAGGTTACCTACGAGCAGTACTTC. Together with reference TRBV2 and TRBJ2-7, the CDR3 gives the full variable domain: EPEVTQTPSHQVTQMGQEVILRCVPISNHLYFYWYRQILGQKVEFLVSFYNNEISEKSEIFDDQFSVERPDGSNFTLKIRSTKLEDSAMYFCASRVQVTYEQYFGPGTRLTVT.

This clone turned up a few times. The gene calls are TRBV19 and TRBJ1-1; D is perhaps TRBD1 (5 bases). Looked up from germline, CDR1 is LNHDA and CDR2 is SQIVND (reference sequence). The germline V and J ends were trimmed by 3 bases and 8 bases, with 16 bases remaining between them. The CDR3 consists of 14 residues. The CDR3 nucleotides are TGTGCCAGTAGTATGGGACGGCGAGAGAACGAAGCTTTCTTT. This encodes CASSMGRRENEAFF.

The chain is built from TRBV24-1 and TRBJ2-7; the match to TRBD1 covers 9 bases. V lost 3 bases and J lost 0; bases outside the gene matches: 5. In germline, CDR1 is KGHDR, CDR2 SFDVKD. CDR3 length equals 16 residues. In DNA form, the CDR3 reads TGTGCCACCAGTGATCCCGGGACAGGGAGCTCCTACGAGCAGTACTTC. The encoded protein is CATSDPGTGSSYEQYF.

As for this clone: An end of the junction differs from the germline gene, which may be a read error. This sequence joins TRBV29-1 and TRBJ1-1; D gene uncertain. Germline CDR1 SQVTM, CDR2 ANQGSEA. The CDR3 has 12 amino acids. Here the CDR3 reads CSVVPGNAEAFF. The CDR3 DNA sequence: TGCAGCGTTGTACCCGGGAACGCTGAAGCTTTCTTT. Full variable domain (outside the CDR3, taken from reference TRBV29-1 and TRBJ1-1): SAVISQKPSRDICQRGTSLTIQCQVDSQVTMMFWYRQQPGQSLTLIATANQGSEATYESGFVIDKFPISRPNLTFSTLTVSNMSPEDSSIYLCSVVPGNAEAFFGQGTRLTVV.

This clone was observed a few times. This chain connects TRBV14 to TRBJ1-5, with a weak D call TRBD1 (5 bases). The germline V gene encodes CDR1 SGHDN and CDR2 FVKESK. This CDR3 spans 13 amino acids. V lost 3 bases and J 9 bases, leaving 12 bases between the germline ends. CDR3 sequence: CASSQGLGRPQHF. The CDR3 region has the DNA TGTGCCAGCAGCCAGGGACTAGGACGGCCCCAGCATTTT.

In this sample, this clone turned up a few times. The chain joins TRBV10-1 to TRBJ1-3; D call uncertain. The CDR3 contains 15 residues. Germline V gene data show CDR1 as WNHNN and CDR2 as SYGVQD (reference sequence). Trimming cost V 0 bases and J 2 bases, with 8 bases left between them. The CDR3 spells CASSESYGAGNTIYF. DNA for the CDR3: TGCGCCAGCAGTGAGTCGTATGGAGCTGGAAACACCATATATTTT.

Turning to this clone: Other nucleotide sequences from this sample produce the same CDR3. The rearrangement joins TRBV5-1 to TRBJ1-1, with 8 bases identical to TRBD1. CDR1 is SGHRS, CDR2 YFSETQ, per germline. This CDR3 comprises 15 residues. V lost 0 bases, J lost 1 base, and 2 bases stayed unmatched. The CDR3 region is CASSLDGQGNTEAFF. In nucleotides, the CDR3 is TGCGCCAGCAGCTTGGACGGACAGGGGAACACTGAAGCTTTCTTT.

The gene calls are TRBV10-3 and TRBJ2-7; 13 nucleotides match TRBD2. The CDR3 sequence is 13 residues long. The V gene end was trimmed by 9 bases and the J gene end by 4 bases; junction bases not matched to a gene: 3. Germline V CDR1 and CDR2: ENHRY, SYGVKD. The CDR3 loop reads CAIGLAGEYEQYF. CDR3 bases: TGTGCCATTGGACTAGCGGGGGAGTACGAGCAGTACTTC.

V and J are TRBV4-1 and TRBJ1-2; D ambiguous. This CDR3 is 15 amino acids long. Germline V gene sequence: CDR1 MGHRA, CDR2 YSYEKL. V dropped 0 bases and J dropped 1 base, with 9 bases sitting between them. CDR3 residues: CASSQDRWDNYGYTF. The CDR3 bases are TGCGCCAGCAGCCAAGATCGGTGGGATAACTATGGCTACACCTTC.

The chain carries TRBV28 and TRBJ2-3; 12 bases agree with TRBD2. V lost 5 bases, J lost 5 bases, and 5 bases stayed unmatched. The CDR3 has 15 residues. CDR1 is MDHEN and CDR2 is SYDVKM in the germline V gene. DNA of the CDR3: TGTGCCAGCAGTCTGTCTAGCGGGGGGGAAGATACGCAGTATTTT. It is translated as CASSLSSGGEDTQYF.

V usage is TRBV28 and J usage is TRBJ1-2; D is perhaps TRBD1 (5 bases). Germline-derived CDR1 and CDR2 are MDHEN and SYDVKM. This CDR3 region has 11 residues. Trimming cost V 3 bases and J 13 bases, with 12 bases left between them. CDR3 bases: TGTGCCAGCAGTTTTGGTCGGGACTTCACCTTC. This encodes CASSFGRDFTF.

The chain uses TRBV13 and TRBJ1-2; 8 bases are a match to TRBD1. V was clipped by 4 bases and J by 7 bases; unmatched bases: 8. Per the germline V gene, CDR1 is PRHDT and CDR2 is FYEKMQ (reference sequence). CDR3 length: 14 residues. The CDR3 is CASSSTDRVGGYTF. The CDR3 region has the DNA TGTGCCAGCAGCTCGACGGACAGGGTGGGTGGCTACACCTTC.

This chain uses TRBV18 with TRBJ1-5; D is uncertain. The CDR3 is made up of 14 amino acids. Per the germline V gene, CDR1 is KGHSH and CDR2 is LQKENI. V lost 6 bases and J lost 0, with 9 bases in between. In DNA, the CDR3 is TGTGCCAGCTCGCTTGCAGATAGCAATCAGCCCCAGCATTTT. It encodes CASSLADSNQPQHF.

The chain links TRBV5-4 to TRBJ1-2; D is unresolved. Germline loops: CDR1 SGHNT, CDR2 YYREEE (reference sequence). V gave up 2 bases and J gave up 4 bases, with 18 bases separating them. The CDR3 consists of 16 residues. CDR3 sequence reads: CASSFGLFNPLYGYTF. In DNA, the CDR3 is TGTGCCAGCAGCTTTGGGCTCTTCAACCCCCTCTATGGCTACACCTTC.

J is TRBJ2-1 and V is TRBV19, with D perhaps matching TRBD1 (6 bases). The germline V gene encodes CDR1 LNHDA and CDR2 SQIVND (reference sequence). The CDR3 sequence is 19 residues long. With 7 bases removed from V and 3 bases from J, the gap between germline ends came to 28 bases. Here the CDR3 DNA reads TGTGCCAGTACCCTTTGGGGGTCTGGGGCAGGGGTAAACTACAATGAGCAGTTCTTC. This gives the protein CASTLWGSGAGVNYNEQFF. Together with reference TRBV19 and TRBJ2-1, the CDR3 gives the full variable domain: DGGITQSPKYLFRKEGQNVTLSCEQNLNHDAMYWYRQDPGQGLRLIYYSQIVNDFQKGDIAEGYSVSREKKESFPLTVTSAQKNPTAFYLCASTLWGSGAGVNYNEQFFGPGTRLTVL.

The chain uses TRBV18 and TRBJ2-1; 9 positions agree with TRBD1. Germline trimming cut 6 bases from V and 9 bases from J; bases unmatched to any gene: 9. Germline V gives CDR1 KGHSH, CDR2 LQKENI. The CDR3 consists of 14 residues. The CDR3 DNA reads TGTGCCAGCTCTGCGGGACAGGGTTTGAGTGAGCAGTTCTTC. This translates into CASSAGQGLSEQFF.

The chain employs TRBV19 and TRBJ1-1; 7 bases match TRBD1. Germline-derived CDR1 and CDR2 are LNHDA and SQIVND (reference sequence). The CDR3 extends over 16 amino acids. After removal of 1 base from V and 1 base from J, the junction contained 6 bases not matched to a gene. The CDR3 DNA follows: TGTGCCAGTAGTATAGGACAGGGTAAAGGGAACACTGAAGCTTTCTTT. This gives the protein CASSIGQGKGNTEAFF.

This chain joins TRBV6-5 and TRBJ1-1; 9 nucleotides match TRBD1. The length of the CDR3 is 14 residues. Per germline, CDR1 MNHEY and CDR2 SVGAGI. V shed 2 bases, J shed 6 bases, and the junction held 4 bases outside the gene matches. CDR3 region: CASSYPDRGSEAFF. CDR3 sequence (DNA): TGTGCCAGCAGTTACCCGGACAGGGGCTCTGAAGCTTTCTTT.